The 13 T cell receptor beta chains below all came from one sample that was sequenced in a study of control samples from healthy donors and cancer patients. Sequenced by immunoSEQ multiplex PCR; TCRdb stores in-frame clones only, minus some. The sample includes approximately 100,000 clones, approximately 81% of them seen just once. What was sequenced was blood. The receptors derive from a woman between 40 and 50 years old in good health.

DNA of the CDR3: TGCGCCAGCAGCCAAGATCAACAGGGCGGGAACACCGGGGAGCTGTTTTTT. The encoded protein is CASSQDQQGGNTGELFF. The V gene is TRBV4-3, the J gene TRBJ2-2, with D tentatively TRBD1 (6 bases). CDR1 LGHNA and CDR2 YSLEER come from the germline V gene. Trimming removed 0 bases from V and 1 base from J, with 12 bases in between. The CDR3 is 17 amino acids.

This clone occurred once. V usage is TRBV11-2 and J usage is TRBJ1-2, with 10 bases lining up with TRBD1. This CDR3 is 19 amino acids long. Looked up from germline, CDR1 is SGHAT and CDR2 is FQNNGV. The junction had 23 bases not matched to a gene; V was cut back by 8 bases and J by 5 bases. Here the CDR3 reads CASPVPARDRGPQGYGYTF. The CDR3 coding sequence is TGTGCCAGCCCCGTACCTGCCCGGGACAGGGGCCCCCAGGGTTATGGCTACACCTTC.

The chain employs TRBV7-7 and TRBJ1-4; D is unclear. CDR1 and CDR2 (germline): SSHAT, FNYEAQ (reference sequence). Between the trimmed V and J ends, which lost 4 bases and 8 bases, there was a span of 11 bases. This CDR3 is built from 13 residues. CDR3 loop: CASSSGPGEKLFF. CDR3 DNA: TGTGCCAGCAGCTCCGGGCCTGGAGAAAAACTGTTTTTT.

This rearrangement joins TRBV9 to TRBJ1-2; TRBD1 matches 8 bases. The germline V gene has CDR1 SGDLS and CDR2 YYNGEE. Germline trimming cut 5 bases from V and 8 bases from J; bases unmatched to any gene: 14. This CDR3 has 15 amino acids. CDR3 sequence (DNA): TGTGCCAGCAGTGTGGGACAGGCCCTAGTAGGAGGCTACACCTTC. Protein: CASSVGQALVGGYTF.

This chain uses TRBV6-5 with TRBJ1-4; 7 bases fit TRBD1. The length of the CDR3 is 14 residues. CDR1 MNHEY and CDR2 SVGAGI come from the germline V gene. V gave up 8 bases and J gave up 7 bases; unmatched junction bases: 10. CDR3 coding DNA: TGTGCCAGCTCCTTAGGAGCAGGGGGTGAAAAACTGTTTTTT. Protein: CASSLGAGGEKLFF.

This clone was observed a single time. The gene calls are TRBV7-8 and TRBJ1-6; D call uncertain. The CDR3 runs 14 residues. The V gene's germline CDR1 is SGHVS and CDR2 FQNEAQ. Between the trimmed V and J ends, which lost 1 base and 10 bases, there was a span of 11 bases. The CDR3: CASSLGASSSPLHF. The CDR3 region has the DNA TGTGCCAGCAGCTTAGGGGCCTCATCCTCACCCCTCCACTTT.

Concerning this clone: A junction boundary mismatches the germline segment, possibly from a read error. The rearrangement joins TRBV6-5 to TRBJ2-1; TRBD1 matches 8 bases. CDR1 is MNHEY, CDR2 SVGAGI, per germline. The CDR3 consists of 11 residues. CDR3 coding DNA: TGTGCCAGCACTTTACAGGGGGAGCCGTTCTTC. It translates to CASTLQGEPFF.

The rearrangement links TRBV12-5 to TRBJ1-2; possible D gene TRBD1, 5 bases. CDR3 length equals 14 residues. Germline V gene sequence: CDR1 LGHNT, CDR2 FRNRAP. Deletions cut 0 bases from V and 4 bases from J, with 9 bases between. The CDR3 is CASGLVQGPYGYTF. CDR3 coding DNA: TGTGCTAGTGGTTTGGTGCAGGGACCCTATGGCTACACCTTC.

The chain combines TRBV7-2 with TRBJ1-6; D uncertain. The CDR3 is 13 residues long. V was trimmed by 1 base and J by 9 bases, leaving 7 bases between them. Looked up from germline, CDR1 is SGHTA and CDR2 is FQGNSA. The CDR3 nucleotides read TGTGCCAGCAGCTTAGAGGCACGTTCACCCCTCCACTTT. Its translation: CASSLEARSPLHF.

The rearrangement links TRBV3-1 (or the pseudogene TRBV3-2) to TRBJ1-6, with 7 bases that match TRBD1. In germline, CDR1 is LGHDT, CDR2 YNNKEL (reference sequence). The CDR3 contains 16 residues. With 2 bases clipped from V and 6 bases from J, the junction kept 7 bases outside the gene matches. The CDR3 DNA sequence: TGTGCCAGCAGCCAATCAGGGGGTCGTCGTAATTCACCCCTCCACTTT. The encoded protein is CASSQSGGRRNSPLHF.

The chain uses TRBV15 and TRBJ1-3; a possible D gene is TRBD1 (5 bases). This CDR3 comprises 17 residues. Germline CDR1 and CDR2: LNHNV and YYDKDF (reference sequence). The germline V and J ends were trimmed by 5 bases and 0 bases, with 17 bases remaining between them. The CDR3 coding sequence is TGTGCCACCAGCGGGTACAAGGGGCCTAACTCTGGAAACACCATATATTTT. Protein product: CATSGYKGPNSGNTIYF.

The chain combines TRBV29-1 with TRBJ2-3; D might be TRBD1 or TRBD2, each matching 6 bases. The length of the CDR3 is 16 residues. The germline gives CDR1 SQVTM, CDR2 ANQGSEA. The V and J ends lost 3 bases and 2 bases respectively, with 18 bases between them. DNA for the CDR3: TGCAGCGTTGAGACGTCGGGGGCAAAACTCACAGATACGCAGTATTTT. This encodes CSVETSGAKLTDTQYF.

As to this clone: Other nucleotide sequences in the sample specify the same CDR3. The genes are TRBV5-6 and TRBJ1-2; no clear D. Deletions cut 4 bases from V and 4 bases from J, with 5 bases between. CDR3 length equals 11 residues. The germline V gene has CDR1 SGHDT and CDR2 YYEEEE. The CDR3 reads CASSLGYGYTF. The DNA of the CDR3 is TGTGCCAGCAGCCTCGGCTATGGCTACACCTTC.